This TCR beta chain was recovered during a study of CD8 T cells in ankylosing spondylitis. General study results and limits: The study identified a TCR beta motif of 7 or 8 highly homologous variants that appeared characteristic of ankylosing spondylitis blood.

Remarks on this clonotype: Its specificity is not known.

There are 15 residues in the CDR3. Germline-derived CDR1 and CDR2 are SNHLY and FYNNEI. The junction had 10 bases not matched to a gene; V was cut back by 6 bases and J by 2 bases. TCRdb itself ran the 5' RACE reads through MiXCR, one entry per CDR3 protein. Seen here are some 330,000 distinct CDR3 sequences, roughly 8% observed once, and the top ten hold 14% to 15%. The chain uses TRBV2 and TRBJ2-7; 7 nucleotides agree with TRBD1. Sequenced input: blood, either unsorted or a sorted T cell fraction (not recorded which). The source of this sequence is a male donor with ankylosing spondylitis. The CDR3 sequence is CASSAPGQSTYEQYF. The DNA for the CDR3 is TGTGCCAGCAGCGCACCGGGACAGAGTACCTACGAGCAGTACTTC.